These 20 T cell receptor beta chains originate from one sample sequenced in a study of T cells in Graves' hyperthyroidism and ophthalmopathy. Researchers amplified the TCR beta CDR3 regions from RNA transcripts. RT-PCR in the first round (using the HTBI primer set) targeted the TCR CDR3. TCRdb reprocessed the multiplex PCR reads with MiXCR, giving one entry per CDR3 protein. The sample contains a few hundred thousand distinct CDR3 sequences, about 45% of which appear only once. Sample: peripheral blood or thyroid tissue (not recorded which). Receptors originate from a woman aged 18-35 years with Graves' hyperthyroidism.

This clonotype was recorded at least ten times. The rearrangement uses TRBV7-9 and TRBJ2-7; D is perhaps TRBD1 (6 bases). The CDR3 spans 13 residues. Trimming took 5 bases from V and 6 from J, leaving 14 bases between them. Germline V lookup: CDR1 SEHNR, CDR2 FQNEAQ (reference sequence). The CDR3 DNA reads as TGTGCCAGCAGCCCCCCAGGGGTGGTCGAGCAGTACTTC. It specifies CASSPPGVVEQYF.

In its sample, this clonotype was seen many times. The CDR3 sequence: CASSLAAETYGYTF. The CDR3, as DNA: TGCGCCAGCAGCTTGGCGGCCGAAACCTATGGCTACACCTTC. The chain uses TRBV5-1 and TRBJ1-2, with no clear D. Trimming removed 0 bases from V and 4 bases from J, with 10 bases in between. This CDR3 is 14 amino acids long. The germline gives CDR1 SGHRS, CDR2 YFSETQ.

The CDR3 loop is CASSLGGGDVLTF. The CDR3 DNA reads as TGTGCCAGCAGCTTGGGCGGGGGCGACGTCCTGACTTTC. The chain carries TRBV7-9 and TRBJ2-6; D is perhaps TRBD2 (7 bases). Looked up from germline, CDR1 is SEHNR and CDR2 is FQNEAQ (reference sequence). This CDR3 is built from 13 residues. V was pared by 3 bases and J by 11 bases, with 11 bases between.

The table lists this clonotype with a few counts. The chain links TRBV11-2 to TRBJ1-1; a weak D match, TRBD1 (6 bases). V was cut by 5 bases and J by 5 bases, with 12 bases left in between. This CDR3 has 13 amino acids. Germline lookup yields CDR1 SGHAT and CDR2 FQNNGV. The CDR3, as DNA: TGTGCCAGCAGCCGACAGGTACGGACTGAAGCTTTCTTT. This gives the protein CASSRQVRTEAFF.

In this sample, this clonotype turned up many times. The genes are TRBV7-9 and TRBJ1-1; unclear D gene. The CDR3 spans 13 residues. Trimming took off 5 bases at V and 1 base at J, with 8 bases between the two ends. Germline V gene lookup returns CDR1 SEHNR and CDR2 FQNEAQ (reference sequence). CDR3 sequence reads: CASSPLENTEAFF. CDR3 nucleotide sequence: TGTGCCAGCAGCCCCTTAGAGAACACTGAAGCTTTCTTT.

Turning to this clonotype: A read error is possible here, since a much larger clone lies one base away. The V call is TRBV7-9, the J call TRBJ2-7; D is unresolved. Germline CDR1 and CDR2: SEHNR and FQNEAQ (reference sequence). V was trimmed by 4 bases and J by 2 bases, leaving 9 bases between them. CDR3 length equals 13 residues. The CDR3 is CASSYGSTYEQYF. The DNA of the CDR3 is TGTGCCAGCAGCTACGGAAGCACCTACGAGCAGTACTTC.

This chain joins TRBV6-1 and TRBJ2-7; TRBD2 matches 11 bases. The CDR3 covers 15 residues. J gave up 4 bases and V 6 bases, and 8 bases lay outside the gene matches. In germline, CDR1 is MNHNS, CDR2 SASEGT. The CDR3: CASRSLAGGLYEQYF. CDR3 bases: TGTGCCAGCAGATCCCTAGCGGGAGGTTTATACGAGCAGTACTTC.

This clonotype was counted only a few times. The CDR3 DNA reads as TGTGCCAGTAGTACCCGACAGGGAGAGACCCAGTACTTC. Its translation is CASSTRQGETQYF. This chain connects TRBV19 to TRBJ2-5; TRBD1 agrees at 7 bases. Losses at the gene ends were 4 bases for V and 4 bases for J; bases not matched to a gene: 3. The germline CDR1 and CDR2 sequences are LNHDA and SQIVND (reference sequence). The CDR3 has 13 residues.

The chain recombines TRBV15 with TRBJ1-5; 8 bases align to TRBD1. CDR3 length: 16 residues. Per germline, CDR1 LNHNV and CDR2 YYDKDF (reference sequence). Losses at the gene ends were 2 bases for V and 3 bases for J; bases not matched to a gene: 6. The CDR3 DNA is TGTGCCACCAGCAGACACGGGACAGGTTACAATCAGCCCCAGCATTTT. It encodes CATSRHGTGYNQPQHF.

The sample holds a few counts of this clonotype. The chain combines TRBV7-9 with TRBJ2-7; perhaps D is TRBD1 or TRBD2 (5 bases each). Germline CDR1 is SEHNR and CDR2 is FQNEAQ (reference sequence). This CDR3 contains 17 residues. Trimming cost V 5 bases and J 0 bases, with 20 bases left between them. CDR3 sequence (DNA): TGTGCCAGCAGCCAGGGCAGACTAACCAGGAGCTCCTACGAGCAGTACTTC. This sequence encodes CASSQGRLTRSSYEQYF.

At least ten counts were recorded for this clonotype. The rearrangement links TRBV29-1 to TRBJ2-2; TRBD2 is a possible D gene (5 bases). The germline V gene has CDR1 SQVTM and CDR2 ANQGSEA. The CDR3 is made up of 14 amino acids. The V end was cut by 4 bases, the J end by 6 bases, with 15 bases between. The CDR3 sequence: CSVGGPSSAGELFF. The CDR3 DNA reads as TGCAGCGTTGGCGGGCCTAGTAGCGCCGGGGAGCTGTTTTTT.

The chain combines TRBV25-1 with TRBJ1-5; D is undetermined. The CDR3 has 12 amino acids. Germline lookup yields CDR1 MGHDK and CDR2 SYGVNS. V was shortened by 5 bases and J by 5 bases, with 7 bases between the two germline ends. The CDR3 bases are TGTGCCAGCAGTTTTGGGCATCAGCCCCAGCATTTT. Translated, it gives CASSFGHQPQHF.

This clonotype was seen only a few times. V is TRBV20-1 and J is TRBJ1-1, with TRBD1 as a possible D gene (5 bases). This CDR3 spans 14 amino acids. Germline CDR1 is DFQATT and CDR2 is SNEGSKA (reference sequence). V lost 6 bases, J lost 2 bases, and 16 bases lay in between. CDR3: CSAIKGRPNTEAFF. CDR3 nucleotides: TGCAGTGCCATAAAGGGGAGACCTAACACTGAAGCTTTCTTT.

This clonotype appeared many times. V and J are TRBV19 and TRBJ2-7; D is perhaps TRBD2 (5 bases). In germline, CDR1 is LNHDA, CDR2 SQIVND (reference sequence). This CDR3 region has 11 residues. Trimming left V 10 bases short and J 1 base short, with 8 bases between. The CDR3 bases are TGTGCCACGAGGGCATCCTACGAGCAGTACTTC. Translated, it gives CATRASYEQYF.

Only one count was recorded for this clonotype. V is TRBV7-6 and J is TRBJ2-7; D is possibly TRBD1 or TRBD2 (6 bases each). The germline CDR1 and CDR2 sequences are SGHVS and FNYEAQ. The V gene lost 5 bases and the J gene lost 7 bases, with 15 bases spanning the gap. The CDR3 runs to 13 residues. CDR3: CASSTGAIREQYF. The CDR3, as DNA: TGTGCCAGCAGCACGGGGGCTATACGGGAGCAGTACTTC.

This clonotype was found many times. The chain combines TRBV20-1 with TRBJ2-7; D not resolved. The CDR3 totals 11 residues. V was trimmed by 0 bases and J by 4 bases, leaving 4 bases between them. CDR1 is DFQATT and CDR2 is SNEGSKA in the germline V gene (reference sequence). Written as DNA, the CDR3 is TGCAGTGCTAGAGATGGGTACGAGCAGTACTTC. It specifies CSARDGYEQYF.

As to this clonotype: Relative to the germline gene, one junction end is altered; a read error may explain this. The CDR3 DNA is TGTGCCAGCAGTCCGGGACGGACTAATGGAAAACTGTTTTTT. Its protein is CASSPGRTNGKLFF. The chain uses TRBV6-1 and TRBJ1-4, with D possibly being TRBD1 (5 bases). The germline gives CDR1 MNHNS, CDR2 SASEGT. The length of the CDR3 is 14 residues.

This clonotype has a count of ten or more. The chain uses TRBV9 and TRBJ1-6, with no clear D. The germline V gene has CDR1 SGDLS and CDR2 YYNGEE. The V end lost 4 bases, the J end lost 7 bases, and 15 bases lay between the germline ends. This CDR3 region has 15 residues. The DNA of the CDR3 is TGTGCCAGCAGCCCGTACAAGAAGGCGAATTCACCCCTCCACTTT. This gives the protein CASSPYKKANSPLHF.

This clonotype was seen a handful of times. The chain carries TRBV6-5 and TRBJ1-6, with 7 nucleotides matching TRBD1. J gave up 9 bases and V 5 bases, and 4 bases lay outside the gene matches. Per germline, CDR1 MNHEY and CDR2 SVGAGI. The CDR3 runs 13 residues. CDR3 nucleotide sequence: TGTGCCAGCAGTGGACAGGCGTTTTCACCCCTCCACTTT. It specifies CASSGQAFSPLHF.

V usage is TRBV24-1 and J usage is TRBJ1-2; 11 nucleotides agree with TRBD1. With V trimmed by 11 bases and J by 2 bases, 3 bases remained unmatched. Germline CDR1 and CDR2: KGHDR and SFDVKD. The CDR3 consists of 13 residues. This CDR3 is CARTGGGNYGYTF. The CDR3 nucleotides read TGTGCCAGGACAGGGGGCGGCAACTATGGCTACACCTTC.